A selection of T cell receptor beta chains follows, all from one sample in a study of technical replicates of blood from a few donors. Some clones are missing from TCRdb's copy, which holds only in-frame ones; the method was immunoSEQ multiplex PCR. The sample has about 70,000 clones; roughly 97% are singletons. Sequenced sample: T cells isolated from PBMCs. All receptors derive from a human donor in good health. Each CDR3 is given with its conserved first and last residue. Each record gives: V gene, CDR3 protein.

TRBV28 CASSRTSVITGNEQFF
TRBV7-8 CASSPISGNYGYTF
TRBV5-1 CASSLVSGTRLIGELFF
TRBV25-1 CASSLTGTNYGYTF
TRBV5-1 CASSRGQGDEQFF
TRBV6-4 CASSDRGYGYTF
TRBV28 CASSLRRGVTGELFF
TRBV21-1 CASAPKRSPSGTGVVRDNYGYTF
TRBV7-8 CAWQDLIQETQYF
TRBV2 CASSEDLGVGKKGEQYF
TRBV6-5 CASSFEQGAGEAFF
TRBV4-1 CASSQEVANRVTEAFF
TRBV6-5 CASSPTGGIHYEQYF
TRBV4-2 CASSHRGAAGELFF
TRBV13 CASSLIRQAEAFF
TRBV4-1 CASSQEGQGARNEQFF
TRBV5-4 CASSYTGTGNEKLFF
TRBV5-1 CASSLVGTGNTEAFF
TRBV4-1 CASSQDLSGDPNEQFF
TRBV4-1 CASQRPGETQYF
TRBV5-4 CASNRGLAGGQEQFF
TRBV4-1 CASSHLQGLERSPMNTEAFF
TRBV28 CASGARVGGETQYF
TRBV25-1 CASSRTGLTEAFF
TRBV4-1 CASSQNPGGRGWSEQYF
TRBV28 CASIPLTGEDYGYTF
TRBV11-3 CASTPRGSSYEQYF
TRBV5-6 CASSARQANQPQHF
TRBV7-8 CASSFNPGTSGGDEQFF
TRBV10-1 CASSRGFQETQYF
TRBV10-3 CAISEFLPGTGEETQYF
TRBV19 CASRRASQKINEQFF
TRBV6-5 CASSYSTGARGNTIYF
TRBV7-9 CASSLGGMPEQFF
TRBV11-2 CASSLGGGRINTEAFF
TRBV5-8 CATETGYRYGYTF
TRBV7-9 CASSLVFGRRPEAFF
TRBV28 CASLLGDRASQQYF
TRBV5-1 CASSVGRGRGYTF
TRBV19 CASSMQGQGMGGYTF
TRBV5-6 CASSSGLPVDEQYF
TRBV28 CATTSGFEQFF
TRBV6-5 CASSRALTYEQYF
TRBV7-8 CASSYRTSGSYIQYF
TRBV28 CASSSLGDLDEQYF
TRBV18 CASSKGNVDYGYTF
TRBV5-1 CASSDRDRSYEQYF